A single sample gave rise to the 5 T cell receptor beta chains below, sequenced in a study of long-term antiretroviral therapy in people with HIV (dated by TCRdb to between 2021 and 2024). The immunoSEQ hsTCRB v3.0 assay was used at survey level resolution for TRB variable region sequencing. TCRdb took this table from immuneACCESS and kept in-frame rearrangements with V and J called. Such tables lack part of the clones; where checked against another copy, unresolved V genes explain under half of the gap, and the rest is unexplained. The sample profile shows about 22,000 clones; 65% to 80% of them were found once. The ten largest clonotypes hold approximately 9.1% of the sample. The sequenced sample was unsorted PBMCs, obtained 1.2 years after starting antiretroviral therapy. Receptors originate from a woman between 35 and 50 years old with HIV.

The chain is built from TRBV11-3 and TRBJ2-3; D unclear. Trimming cost V 4 bases and J 2 bases, with 7 bases left between them. The CDR3 totals 13 residues. Germline V CDR1 and CDR2: SGHNT, YENEEA. CDR3 sequence: CASSSGPTDTQYF. CDR3 bases: TGTGCCAGCAGCTCCGGACCCACAGATACGCAGTATTTT.

V and J are TRBV29-1 and TRBJ1-1; the D gene is possibly TRBD1 (5 bases). V was clipped by 4 bases and J by 4 bases, with 16 bases between them. Germline CDR1 reads SQVTM; CDR2 reads ANQGSEA. CDR3 length: 14 residues. CDR3 DNA sequence: TGCAGCGTTGGTCGCGGAACTGGGGGCACTGAAGCTTTCTTT. Translation gives CSVGRGTGGTEAFF.

The chain joins TRBV11-2 to TRBJ2-3; D is unresolved. Germline values: CDR1 SGHAT, CDR2 FQNNGV. V shed 1 base and J shed 0 bases, with 8 bases lying between them. The length of the CDR3 is 15 residues. The CDR3 protein is CASSLVMTSTDTQYF. The CDR3 DNA is TGTGCCAGCAGCTTAGTGATGACTAGCACAGATACGCAGTATTTT.

V usage is TRBV7-6 and J usage is TRBJ2-2, with a tentative D call TRBD1 (5 bases). Germline V gene sequence: CDR1 SGHVS, CDR2 FNYEAQ. This CDR3 is 15 amino acids long. V shed 5 bases and J shed 2 bases, with 12 bases lying between them. The CDR3 DNA sequence: TGTGCCAGCAGCCAGCTAGGGGCAAACACCGGGGAGCTGTTTTTT. This codes for CASSQLGANTGELFF.

In DNA form, the CDR3 reads TGTGCCAGCAGCTTAGCCTCTGGGGTTACACCTGAGAACACTGAAGCTTTCTTT. Protein product: CASSLASGVTPENTEAFF. The gene calls are TRBV7-2 and TRBJ1-1; no firm D call. This CDR3 is built from 18 residues. Germline CDR1 and CDR2: SGHTA and FQGNSA. V was shortened by 0 bases and J by 1 base, with 18 bases between the two germline ends. Complete variable domain (other parts from reference TRBV7-2 and TRBJ1-1): GAGVSQSPSNKVTEKGKDVELRCDPISGHTALYWYRQSLGQGLEFLIYFQGNSAPDKSGLPSDRFSAERTGGSVSTLTIQRTQQEDSAVYLCASSLASGVTPENTEAFFGQGTRLTVV.